The entry that follows covers one TCR beta chain sequence. CDR3 length equals 13 residues. Trimming took 2 bases from V and 7 from J; bases not matched to a gene: 3. Germline V gene lookup returns CDR1 SGHTA and CDR2 FQGTGA. TCRdb's copy holds only in-frame clones and misses some; the assay was immunoSEQ multiplex PCR. The sample records around 19,000 clones, about 83% being singletons. This sample was included in a study of blood T cell repertoires in COVID-19. The overall study: PBMCs, B-cell-depleted T cells, or T cells provided the cDNA or gDNA that made up the material.

Sequencing used peripheral blood. The receptor comes from a human donor in a cohort sampled during active COVID-19. The chain recombines TRBV7-3 with TRBJ1-2; 8 bases match TRBD1. CDR3 protein: CASSLPGTGGYTF. For the CDR3, the DNA is TGTGCCAGCAGCTTACCCGGGACAGGTGGCTACACCTTC.